This T cell receptor (beta chain) originates from a study of blood T cell repertoires in COVID-19. Turning to the study itself: The United States, Italy and Spain provided the acute and convalescent COVID-19 samples. The cDNA or gDNA used as material had been derived from T cells, B-cell-depleted T cells, or PBMCs.

V was pared by 2 bases and J by 0 bases, with 11 bases between. The CDR3 spans 16 residues. Germline V lookup: CDR1 LGHDT, CDR2 YNNKEL (reference sequence). Original data processing: It was from reference gene primer amplification that nucleated cell counts were estimated. Profiling relied on immunoSEQ multiplex PCR, and the TCRdb table lists in-frame clones only, not all of them. That table is the source of V, J and clone size, and D and trimming were worked out from the DNA. The sample carries around 23,000 clones, roughly 89% recorded once. This clone came up once. V is TRBV3-1 (or the pseudogene TRBV3-2) and J is TRBJ1-5; no reliable D call. Sample: peripheral blood. This sequence was found in a man between 65 and 85 years old with active COVID-19. CDR3: CASSQNLAGSNQPQHF. The CDR3 DNA reads as TGTGCCAGCAGCCAAAACCTGGCGGGTAGCAATCAGCCCCAGCATTTT.